One and the same sample provided the 6 T cell receptor beta chains below, sequenced in a study of blood T cell repertoires in COVID-19. Clones were sequenced by immunoSEQ multiplex PCR, and TCRdb holds only the in-frame ones, with some missing. The data contain about 190,000 clones, about nine tenths of them singletons. Input material: peripheral blood. The receptor source for this set is a middle-aged man with acute or convalescent COVID-19.

The chain employs TRBV19 and TRBJ2-2, with 9 bases aligning to TRBD2. Germline-derived CDR1 and CDR2 are LNHDA and SQIVND (reference sequence). CDR3 length: 14 residues. The trim removed 8 bases at V and 4 bases at J, leaving 5 bases unmatched. The CDR3 reads CASSSGVGTGELFF. CDR3 in DNA: TGTGCCAGTTCTAGCGGGGTTGGCACCGGGGAGCTGTTTTTT. The full variable domain, rest sourced from reference TRBV19 and TRBJ2-2, is DGGITQSPKYLFRKEGQNVTLSCEQNLNHDAMYWYRQDPGQGLRLIYYSQIVNDFQKGDIAEGYSVSREKKESFPLTVTSAQKNPTAFYLCASSSGVGTGELFFGEGSRLTVL.

The chain's CDR3 is CASSLSTGGVSPLHF. CDR3 coding DNA: TGTGCCAGCAGCCTATCAACAGGGGGCGTTTCACCCCTCCACTTT. This chain uses TRBV3-1 (or the pseudogene TRBV3-2) with TRBJ1-6; 9 bases align to TRBD1. The V segment lost 4 bases and the J segment 9 bases; nucleotides outside the gene matches: 7. Germline values: CDR1 LGHDT, CDR2 YNNKEL (reference sequence). The CDR3 length is 15 residues.

The chain combines TRBV19 with TRBJ1-4; D call uncertain. The CDR3 extends over 14 amino acids. V was trimmed by 3 bases and J by 6 bases, leaving 11 bases between them. Germline lookup yields CDR1 LNHDA and CDR2 SQIVND (reference sequence). The CDR3 DNA is TGTGCCAGTAGTATTAGTGTCGGGGATGAAAAACTGTTTTTT. This gives the protein CASSISVGDEKLFF.

The V call is TRBV7-9, the J call TRBJ2-1; D unresolved. Trimming took off 3 bases at V and 11 bases at J, with 14 bases between the two ends. Germline CDR1 SEHNR, CDR2 FQNEAQ (reference sequence). The CDR3 is 13 residues long. The CDR3 nucleotides read TGTGCCAGCAGCTTGGGCCCACAAAGTAAGCAGTTCTTC. Its protein product is CASSLGPQSKQFF.

The chain employs TRBV19 and TRBJ2-2, with D perhaps matching TRBD1 (5 bases). CDR3 length equals 15 residues. The germline V gene encodes CDR1 LNHDA and CDR2 SQIVND (reference sequence). V lost 4 bases and J lost 0, with 9 bases in between. DNA of the CDR3: TGTGCCAGTAGTAGGTTCAGGGCGAACACCGGGGAGCTGTTTTTT. This translates into CASSRFRANTGELFF.

The rearrangement links TRBV5-8 to TRBJ2-5; 10 bases match TRBD1. Trimming took 5 bases from V and 0 from J; bases not matched to a gene: 7. The CDR3 contains 16 residues. In germline, CDR1 is SGHTS, CDR2 YDEGEE. The CDR3 sequence is CASRGTGTGDQETQYF. Written as DNA, the CDR3 is TGTGCCAGCAGGGGGACCGGGACAGGGGACCAAGAGACCCAGTACTTC.